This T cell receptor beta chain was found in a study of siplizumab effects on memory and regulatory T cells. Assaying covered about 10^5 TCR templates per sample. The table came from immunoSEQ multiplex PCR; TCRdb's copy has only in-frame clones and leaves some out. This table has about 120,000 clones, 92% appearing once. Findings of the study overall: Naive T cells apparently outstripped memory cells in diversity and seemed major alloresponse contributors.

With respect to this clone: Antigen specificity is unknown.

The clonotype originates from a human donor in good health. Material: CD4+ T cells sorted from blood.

The CDR3 reads CASSDTGQGAKEQYF. In DNA form, the CDR3 reads TGCGCCAGCAGTGATACCGGACAGGGGGCGAAGGAGCAGTACTTC. This rearrangement joins TRBV10-2 to TRBJ2-7; TRBD1 matches at 11 bases. Trimming at V came to 3 bases and at J to 7 bases, leaving 8 bases not matched to a gene. CDR1 and CDR2 (germline): WSHSY, SAAADI. CDR3 length: 15 residues.